This T cell receptor beta chain was recovered during a study of shared clonotypes between healthy human individuals. Study observations and caveats: Of the naive CD4 clonotypes, roughly 5.2% were shared across a handful of donors. An expected dependence of interdonor clonotype sharing on sequencing depth was noted. Inspection by rarefaction showed sorted-subset sequencing to be incomplete despite large depth.

The study drew all its donors from Caucasian adults living in Nashville, Tennessee. A remark on this clone: Its target is not known.

Sequencing was performed with immunoSEQ multiplex PCR; in TCRdb, only in-frame clones are kept and a portion is missing. The table includes hundreds of thousands of clones, 73% detected once. Specimen: memory CD4+ T cells sorted from blood. Subset in this sample: CD45RA-negative fraction. This receptor was obtained from a woman in her twenties or thirties in good health.

This chain's CDR3 is CASSSGGLAVYNEQFF. The CDR3 DNA sequence: TGTGCCAGCAGCTCCGGCGGACTAGCGGTCTACAATGAGCAGTTCTTC. V usage is TRBV11-2 and J usage is TRBJ2-1, with 10 bases matching TRBD2. Germline values: CDR1 SGHAT, CDR2 FQNNGV. CDR3 length equals 16 residues. V lost 4 bases to trimming and J lost 3 bases; unmatched junction nucleotides: 6.